The T cell receptor (beta chain) under discussion was sequenced for a study of radiation and T cells in renal cell carcinoma (dated by TCRdb to the early 2020s). Notes on the research overall: TCR beta sequencing covered some 55 samples in total, comprising some 25 tumors and about 27 peripheral blood samples. A total of about 4 million unique CDR3 nucleotide sequences, encoding 2.5 million to 3 million unique CDR3 amino acid sequences, were found across all 50 or so samples.

Remarks on this clone: The antigen it binds to is not known. No much larger clone exists at a distance of one base, and base qualities are not known.

TCR beta libraries were generated from genomic DNA with the immunoSEQ kit, following the manufacturer's recommendations. Library preparation used a first multiplex PCR with proprietary primers, then a second PCR adding unique barcodes, with bead cleanups after each round. A positive control reaction and a negative control reaction, both provided in the kit, were run with every batch of samples. The final libraries were assessed on an Agilent 4200 TapeStation D1000 ScreenTape, pooled by volume, and quantified by qPCR. Sequencing was performed on an Illumina NextSeq500 using a MidOutput 150-cycle cartridge, with 156 Read1 cycles, 15 Index1 cycles, and the kit custom primers. The pooled library was loaded at approximately 1 pM, with an approximately 20% PhiX control spiked in. The source study handled its data this way. The vendor-processed data were analyzed in R, and a clonotype was defined as all T cells that share the same CDR3 nucleotide sequence. In the clone abundance analyses, frequencies were normalized to the 10,000 most abundant clones in each sample. Before analysis, public T cell clones were removed, and these numbered fewer than six per sample on average. Dominant motif analysis used ImmunoMap with the PAM10 matrix, gap penalty 30 and homology threshold 0.3; motifs with cumulative frequency at least 0.01 counted as dominant. Imported from immuneACCESS, the table was reduced by TCRdb to in-frame sequences with V and J called. These copies leave out some clones; in studies compared against another copy, an unresolved V gene accounts for under half, and the cause of the remainder is not known. V and J calls plus clone size are reproduced from that table; the DNA served to infer D and trimming. The sample contains almost 8,500 clones, roughly 68% of them found a single time. Around 20% of the sample belongs to the ten largest clones.

Overall results and qualifications from the work: Effects of radiation dose or scheduling on the TCR repertoire could not be addressed with the single-armed trial design. Because only small tumor regions of approximately 1 g were available, the study did not capture intratumoral heterogeneity. A greater number of dominant CDR3 motifs was detected in irradiated tumors than in control tumors, and a larger share of the repertoire was occupied by these motifs in irradiated tumors than in control tumors. Compared with controls, irradiated tumors had higher TCR clonality, as the top 100 clonotypes made up an average of about 50% of the repertoire, versus roughly 43% in nephrectomy-only tumors.

This specimen's time point label, interpreted: tumor resected at nephrectomy. Interpreted using the paper, the treatment or condition label stands for: treatment-naive control, cytoreductive nephrectomy. Control tumors came from treatment-naive renal cell carcinoma patients who underwent cytoreductive nephrectomy without prior radiation. Every patient had renal cell carcinoma of clear cell pathology. The control tumors used for TCR sequencing were from several females and roughly 10 males, were resected between 2011 and 2014, and had a median patient age of approximately 50 years (range 40 to 82). The tumors were dissociated mechanically, digested with collagenase/hyaluronidase at 37 degrees C, processed in gentleMACS C tubes, and kept in liquid nitrogen. Genomic DNA for TCR sequencing was prepared using the QIAamp DNA Blood Mini Kit (Qiagen). The analyses included only samples that passed all quality control checks.

The CDR3 covers 15 residues, taking in both the cysteine and the phenylalanine. Only CDR3 DNA remains: 45 bases, in frame from the first base. V and J are trimmed by 1 base and 7 bases, and the gene matches miss 4 bases of the junction. Reading the germline V gene gives CDR1 MGHDK and CDR2 SYGVNS. The sequence was collected from a man in his sixties with renal cell carcinoma. The chain employs TRBV25-1 and TRBJ2-1, with 10 junctional bases fitting TRBD1. Sequencing was performed on tumor tissue, taken from a patient whose treatment was nephrectomy without radiotherapy. The CDR3 loop reads CASSEWTDRGNEQFF. Read as DNA, the sequence is TGTGCCAGCAGTGAATGGACGGACAGGGGGAATGAGCAGTTCTTC.